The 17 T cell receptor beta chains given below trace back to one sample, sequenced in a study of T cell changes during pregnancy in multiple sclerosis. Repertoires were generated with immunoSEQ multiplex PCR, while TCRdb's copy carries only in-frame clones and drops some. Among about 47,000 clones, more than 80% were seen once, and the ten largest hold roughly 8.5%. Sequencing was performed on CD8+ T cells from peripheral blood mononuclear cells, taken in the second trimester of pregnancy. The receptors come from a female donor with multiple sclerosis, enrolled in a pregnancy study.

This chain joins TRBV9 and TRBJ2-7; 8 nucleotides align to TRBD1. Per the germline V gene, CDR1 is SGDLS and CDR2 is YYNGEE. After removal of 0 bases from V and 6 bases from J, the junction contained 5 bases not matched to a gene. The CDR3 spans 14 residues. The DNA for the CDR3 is TGTGCCAGCAGCGTAGGTCAGGGGGCGCGCGAGCAGTACTTC. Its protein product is CASSVGQGAREQYF. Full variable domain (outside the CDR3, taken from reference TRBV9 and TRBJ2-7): DSGVTQTPKHLITATGQRVTLRCSPRSGDLSVYWYQQSLDQGLQFLIQYYNGEERAKGNILERFSAQQFPDLHSELNLSSLELGDSALYFCASSVGQGAREQYFGPGTRLTVT.

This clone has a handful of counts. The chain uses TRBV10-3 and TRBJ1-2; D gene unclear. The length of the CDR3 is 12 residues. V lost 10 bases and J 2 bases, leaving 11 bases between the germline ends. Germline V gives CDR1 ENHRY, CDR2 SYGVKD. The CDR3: CATGDGNYGYTF. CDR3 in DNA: TGTGCCACTGGAGACGGAAACTATGGCTACACCTTC.

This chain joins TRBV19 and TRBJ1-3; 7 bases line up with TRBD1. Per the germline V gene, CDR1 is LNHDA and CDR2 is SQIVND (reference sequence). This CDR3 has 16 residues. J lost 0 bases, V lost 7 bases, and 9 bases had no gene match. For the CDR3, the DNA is TGTGCCAGTAAAGACAGGGTGAGTCTCTCTGGAAACACCATATATTTT. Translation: CASKDRVSLSGNTIYF.

This CDR3 reads CASTLVPELGYTF. The CDR3 bases are TGTGCCAGCACCCTTGTGCCCGAGCTGGGCTACACCTTC. The V call is TRBV7-9, the J call TRBJ1-2; D gene unclear. There are 13 residues in the CDR3. The germline V and J ends were trimmed by 7 bases and 8 bases, with 17 bases remaining between them. Germline-derived CDR1 and CDR2 are SEHNR and FQNEAQ (reference sequence).

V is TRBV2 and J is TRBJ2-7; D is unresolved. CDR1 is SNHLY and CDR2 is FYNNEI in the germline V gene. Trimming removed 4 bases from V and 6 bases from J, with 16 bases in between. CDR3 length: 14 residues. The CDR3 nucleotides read TGTGCCAGCAGTGTTGCGGTCCCGCGCTGCGAGCAGTACTTC. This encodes CASSVAVPRCEQYF.

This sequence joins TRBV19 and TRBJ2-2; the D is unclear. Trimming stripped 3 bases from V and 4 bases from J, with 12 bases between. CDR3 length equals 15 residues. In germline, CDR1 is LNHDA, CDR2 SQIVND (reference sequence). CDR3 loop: CASSIGQDVTGELFF. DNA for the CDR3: TGTGCCAGTAGTATTGGGCAGGATGTCACCGGGGAGCTGTTTTTT.

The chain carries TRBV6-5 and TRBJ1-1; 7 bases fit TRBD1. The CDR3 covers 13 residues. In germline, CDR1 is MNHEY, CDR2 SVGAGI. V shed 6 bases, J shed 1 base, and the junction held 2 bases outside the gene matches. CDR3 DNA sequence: TGTGCCAGCAGGTACAGGGGGAACACTGAAGCTTTCTTT. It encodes CASRYRGNTEAFF.

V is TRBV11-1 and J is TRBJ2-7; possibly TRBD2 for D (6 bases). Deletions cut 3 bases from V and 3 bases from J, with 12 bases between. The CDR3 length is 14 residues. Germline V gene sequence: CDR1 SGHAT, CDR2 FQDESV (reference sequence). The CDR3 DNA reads TGTGCCAGCAGCTTTCCGGGAGAGGGCTACGAGCAGTACTTC. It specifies CASSFPGEGYEQYF.

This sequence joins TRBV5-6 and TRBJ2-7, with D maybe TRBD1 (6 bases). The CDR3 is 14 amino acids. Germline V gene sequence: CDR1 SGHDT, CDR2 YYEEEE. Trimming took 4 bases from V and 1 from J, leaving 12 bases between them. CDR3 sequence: CASSPADRSYEQYF. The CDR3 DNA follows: TGTGCCAGCAGCCCGGCGGACAGATCCTACGAGCAGTACTTC.

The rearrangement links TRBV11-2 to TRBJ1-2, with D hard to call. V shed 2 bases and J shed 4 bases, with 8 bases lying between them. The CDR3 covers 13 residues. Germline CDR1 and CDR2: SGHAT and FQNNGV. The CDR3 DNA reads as TGTGCCAGCAGCTTAATTGCGGGCTATGGCTACACCTTC. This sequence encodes CASSLIAGYGYTF.

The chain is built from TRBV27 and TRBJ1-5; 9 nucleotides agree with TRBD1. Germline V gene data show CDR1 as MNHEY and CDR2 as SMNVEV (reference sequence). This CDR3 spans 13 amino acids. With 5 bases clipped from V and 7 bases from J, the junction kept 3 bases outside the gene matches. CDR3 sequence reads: CASSGTGFQPQHF. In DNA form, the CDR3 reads TGTGCCAGCAGTGGGACAGGGTTCCAGCCCCAGCATTTT.

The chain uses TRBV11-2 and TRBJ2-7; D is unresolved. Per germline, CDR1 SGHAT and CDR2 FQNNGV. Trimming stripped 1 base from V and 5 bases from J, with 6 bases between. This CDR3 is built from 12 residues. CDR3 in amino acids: CASSLVADEQYF. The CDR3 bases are TGTGCCAGCAGCTTAGTCGCGGACGAGCAGTACTTC.

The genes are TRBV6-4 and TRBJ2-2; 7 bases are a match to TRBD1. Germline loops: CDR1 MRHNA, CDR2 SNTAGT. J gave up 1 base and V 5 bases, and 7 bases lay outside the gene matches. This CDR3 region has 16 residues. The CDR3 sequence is CASSFSGTENTGELFF. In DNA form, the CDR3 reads TGTGCCAGCAGTTTCTCCGGGACAGAGAACACCGGGGAGCTGTTTTTT.

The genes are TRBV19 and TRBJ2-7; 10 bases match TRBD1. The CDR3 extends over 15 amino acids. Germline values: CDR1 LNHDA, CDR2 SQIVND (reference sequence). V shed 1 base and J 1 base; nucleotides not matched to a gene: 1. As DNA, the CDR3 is TGTGCCAGTAGTATAGGGGACAGGGGTTCCTACGAGCAGTACTTC. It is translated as CASSIGDRGSYEQYF.

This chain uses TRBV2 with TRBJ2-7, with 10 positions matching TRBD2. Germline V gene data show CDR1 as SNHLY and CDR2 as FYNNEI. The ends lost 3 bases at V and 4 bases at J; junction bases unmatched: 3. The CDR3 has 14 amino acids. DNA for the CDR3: TGTGCCAGCAGTGAGGTAGCGGGGGGATACGAGCAGTACTTC. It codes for CASSEVAGGYEQYF.

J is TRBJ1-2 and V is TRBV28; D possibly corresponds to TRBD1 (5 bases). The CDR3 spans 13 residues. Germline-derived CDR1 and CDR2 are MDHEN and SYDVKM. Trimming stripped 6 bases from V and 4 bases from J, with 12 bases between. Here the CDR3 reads CASRSRGVYGYTF. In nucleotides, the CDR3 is TGTGCCAGCAGATCAAGGGGTGTCTATGGCTACACCTTC.

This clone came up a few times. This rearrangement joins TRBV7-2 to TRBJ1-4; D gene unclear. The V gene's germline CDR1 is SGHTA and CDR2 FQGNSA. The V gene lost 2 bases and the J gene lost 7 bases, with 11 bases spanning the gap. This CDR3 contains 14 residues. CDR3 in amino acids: CASSLHPRGEKLFF. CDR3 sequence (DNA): TGTGCCAGCAGCTTACATCCCCGGGGTGAAAAACTGTTTTTT.